Listed here are 16 T cell receptor beta chains from one sample, sequenced in a study of blood T cells in healthy people across ages. Primers used in a second PCR of about 7 to 12 cycles were a sample-barcoded 5' primer and a J-beta primer mix. TCRdb re-derived calls from the 5' RACE reads in MiXCR, one entry per CDR3 protein. The profile covers around 2 million distinct CDR3 sequences, with about two fifths appearing a single time and 20% to 25% taken by the ten largest. Input material: blood. All receptors come from a human donor in good health.

The sample holds one count of this clonotype. Germline and junction disagree at one end, which may indicate a read error. The chain combines TRBV2 with TRBJ2-5; 7 nucleotides agree with TRBD1. The CDR3 length is 13 residues. Germline CDR1 reads SNHLY; CDR2 reads FYNNEI. The CDR3 DNA sequence: TGTCCCAGCAGCGTACAGGGGCGAGAGACCCAGTACTTC. It codes for CPSSVQGRETQYF.

The chain links TRBV5-1 to TRBJ2-5; tentative D call: TRBD1 (6 bases). There are 15 residues in the CDR3. V lost 2 bases and J lost 4, with 15 bases in between. The germline V gene encodes CDR1 SGHRS and CDR2 YFSETQ. The CDR3 loop is CASSFHPAGVETQYF. CDR3 sequence (DNA): TGCGCCAGCAGCTTTCATCCCGCAGGGGTAGAGACCCAGTACTTC.

V is TRBV5-1 and J is TRBJ2-3; D gene unclear. CDR1 is SGHRS, CDR2 YFSETQ, per germline. The V and J ends lost 7 bases and 2 bases respectively, with 14 bases between them. This CDR3 region has 14 residues. The DNA for the CDR3 is TGCGCCAGCTGCGAACTCTCATACACAGATACGCAGTATTTT. This codes for CASCELSYTDTQYF.

The rearrangement uses TRBV15 and TRBJ1-2, with a possible D match to TRBD1 (5 bases). Between the trimmed V and J ends, which lost 0 bases and 3 bases, there was a span of 11 bases. Germline-derived CDR1 and CDR2 are LNHNV and YYDKDF (reference sequence). This CDR3 spans 15 amino acids. CDR3 in amino acids: CATSREGPVYYGYTF. The CDR3 DNA reads as TGTGCCACCAGCAGAGAGGGGCCCGTTTACTATGGCTACACCTTC.

The V call is TRBV29-1, the J call TRBJ2-7; no definite D call. CDR3 length equals 15 residues. Germline assignment: CDR1 SQVTM and CDR2 ANQGSEA. Trimming pared 3 bases from V and 6 bases from J, leaving 21 bases between. This CDR3 reads CSVDPLDLQLGEQYF. The CDR3 bases are TGCAGCGTTGACCCCCTGGACCTGCAACTCGGCGAGCAGTACTTC.

This clonotype was seen only a few times. The chain carries TRBV7-2 and TRBJ2-7; a weak D match, TRBD2 (6 bases). The CDR3 covers 16 residues. Germline CDR1 reads SGHTA; CDR2 reads FQGNSA. V was shortened by 0 bases and J by 2 bases, with 14 bases between the two germline ends. The CDR3 loop is CASSLAWSWGAYEQYF. The DNA for the CDR3 is TGTGCCAGCAGCTTAGCGTGGTCCTGGGGGGCCTACGAGCAGTACTTC.

This clonotype turned up a few times. The chain employs TRBV20-1 and TRBJ2-7; 7 positions agree with TRBD1. The CDR3 length is 13 residues. The V gene's germline CDR1 is DFQATT and CDR2 SNEGSKA (reference sequence). Trimming removed 5 bases from V and 3 bases from J; junction bases left unmatched: 7. CDR3 nucleotide sequence: TGCAGTGCTCAACGACAGGGCTTCTACGAGCAGTACTTC. Its protein product is CSAQRQGFYEQYF.

This clonotype turned up a few times. The gene calls are TRBV15 and TRBJ2-3; possible D gene TRBD1, 6 bases. CDR3 size: 16 residues. V was cut by 1 base and J by 1 base, with 12 bases left in between. Germline V gene lookup returns CDR1 LNHNV and CDR2 YYDKDF (reference sequence). The CDR3 spells CATSRGDTFRTDTQYF. The CDR3 region has the DNA TGTGCCACCAGCAGAGGGGACACCTTCCGCACAGATACGCAGTATTTT.

V gene TRBV28 combines with J gene TRBJ2-1; 13 bases are a match to TRBD2. This CDR3 region has 14 residues. Germline V gene sequence: CDR1 MDHEN, CDR2 SYDVKM. The V segment lost 6 bases and the J segment 8 bases; nucleotides outside the gene matches: 4. The DNA for the CDR3 is TGTGCCAGCAGCTGGGGACTAGCGGGGTATGAGCAGTTCTTC. It translates to CASSWGLAGYEQFF.

Worth noting for this clonotype: One junction end does not reproduce the germline sequence, and a read error may be involved. The V call is TRBV7-2, the J call TRBJ2-3, with D possibly called TRBD1 or TRBD2 (5 bases each). The CDR3 is made up of 15 amino acids. Germline CDR1 SGHTA, CDR2 FQGNSA. This CDR3 reads CAGSGRTGRTDTQYF. The CDR3, as DNA: TGTGCCGGCAGCGGCAGGACGGGGCGCACAGATACGCAGTATTTT.

This clonotype appeared a few times. V usage is TRBV5-1 and J usage is TRBJ2-5; D unresolved. Germline V lookup: CDR1 SGHRS, CDR2 YFSETQ. Trimming removed 1 base from V and 7 bases from J, with 14 bases in between. The CDR3 spans 14 residues. The CDR3 protein is CASSLFAQSGTQYF. CDR3 bases: TGCGCCAGCAGCTTGTTCGCCCAATCCGGGACCCAGTACTTC.

The rearrangement links TRBV11-3 to TRBJ2-3; D assignment may be TRBD1 or TRBD2 (5 bases each). Trimming removed 4 bases at V and 5 bases at J, with 16 bases between. The CDR3 is 15 amino acids. CDR1 is SGHNT and CDR2 is YENEEA in the germline V gene. The CDR3 sequence: CASSSGRLRLDTQYF. In nucleotides, the CDR3 is TGTGCCAGCAGCTCGGGACGCCTAAGGTTAGATACGCAGTATTTT.

This clonotype appeared a few times. J is TRBJ2-7 and V is TRBV5-6, with D unclear. This CDR3 has 13 amino acids. With 4 bases removed from V and 4 bases from J, the gap between germline ends came to 12 bases. Germline CDR1 is SGHDT and CDR2 is YYEEEE. The CDR3 sequence: CASSPQAAYEQYF. CDR3 in DNA: TGTGCCAGCAGCCCCCAGGCGGCGTACGAGCAGTACTTC.

The sample holds many counts of this clonotype. The chain carries TRBV5-1 and TRBJ1-2; no reliable D call. The CDR3 totals 13 residues. Between the trimmed V and J ends, which lost 0 bases and 7 bases, there was a span of 10 bases. Germline lookup yields CDR1 SGHRS and CDR2 YFSETQ. The CDR3 DNA reads TGCGCCAGCAGCTTGGAAGGGTTACGTGGCTACACCTTC. It yields the protein CASSLEGLRGYTF.

In regard to this clonotype: At one end the junction does not follow the germline gene, possibly because of a read error. The genes are TRBV28 and TRBJ1-2; no reliable D call. Germline lookup yields CDR1 MDHEN and CDR2 SYDVKM. The CDR3 has 13 amino acids. The CDR3 sequence: CAGSHGRTYGYTF. In nucleotides, the CDR3 is TGTGCCGGCAGCCACGGGCGGACCTATGGCTACACCTTC.

This clonotype was detected a few times. Mismatch with germline at one junction end may stem from a read error. The V gene is TRBV6-6, the J gene TRBJ2-1; D is uncertain. The CDR3 has 14 amino acids. From germline, CDR1 is MNHNY and CDR2 SVGAGI (reference sequence). This chain's CDR3 is CASTTKSSYNEQFF. The CDR3 DNA follows: TGTGCCAGTACTACGAAGAGCTCCTACAACGAGCAGTTCTTC.